The present T cell receptor (beta chain) was sequenced within a study of T-cell reconstitution after alpha-beta-depleted transplantation in children listed by TCRdb under 2016. In terms of the full investigation: Using TCR repertoire profiling, the study followed T-cell immune reconstitution in a quantitative way in children after TCRalphabeta/CD19-depleted allogeneic hematopoietic cell transplantation. On the study overall, not on this receptor specifically: Over subsequent months, a decline in hyperexpanded clone frequencies was noted, and after one year, T-cell counts and TCRbeta diversity were mostly ascribed to newly produced T cells. The apparently early recovery of alphabetaT-cell counts about two months after transplant reportedly depended on only several hundred rapidly expanded clones that came from non-depleted graft cells. In some patients, the high TCRbeta diversity seen at day 60 was put down to recipient T cells and intrathymic progenitors that had survived conditioning.

After removal of 1 base from V and 5 bases from J, the junction retains 0 bases not matched to a gene. The germline V gene encodes CDR1 DFQATT and CDR2 SNEGSKA (reference sequence). Its CDR3 holds 14 amino acids, cysteine through phenylalanine. Only the CDR3 DNA stays, 42 bases, in frame from base 1. The library was built by means of PCR. Sequencer: Illumina HiSeq 2500. Molecular barcoding was employed in the preparation of TCR libraries, with unique molecular identifiers being used to normalize TCRbeta repertoire quantification. Using fastp trimming at Q25 and MiXCR clonotype assembly, TCRdb reanalyzed the public sequencing data and kept in-frame beta chains. When rows share a CDR3 protein, they turn into one entry using the most common DNA and genes. This sample lists around 110,000 distinct CDR3 sequences; around a tenth were detected once. Clones ranked in the top ten supply less than 45% of the sample.

There are many counts of this clonotype. The antigen this receptor binds is unknown. Base qualities are missing; no much larger clone stands one base away. Explained via the paper, the treatment or condition label denotes: allogeneic hematopoietic cell transplantation with graft depleted of TCRalphabeta T cells and CD19 B cells. The transplant recipients were children given TCRalphabeta/CD19-depleted allogeneic hematopoietic cell grafts. The sequences come from PBMCs, collected before TCRalphabeta/CD19-depleted stem cell transplant. The receptor comes from a boy younger than 10 with acute lymphoblastic leukemia, due to receive a stem cell transplant. The receptor chain draws on TRBV20-1 and TRBJ2-1, with 12 central nucleotides matching TRBD2. Read as DNA, the sequence is TGCAGTGCTAGAGGACTAGCGGGAGACAATGAGCAGTTCTTC. Translated, it gives CSARGLAGDNEQFF.